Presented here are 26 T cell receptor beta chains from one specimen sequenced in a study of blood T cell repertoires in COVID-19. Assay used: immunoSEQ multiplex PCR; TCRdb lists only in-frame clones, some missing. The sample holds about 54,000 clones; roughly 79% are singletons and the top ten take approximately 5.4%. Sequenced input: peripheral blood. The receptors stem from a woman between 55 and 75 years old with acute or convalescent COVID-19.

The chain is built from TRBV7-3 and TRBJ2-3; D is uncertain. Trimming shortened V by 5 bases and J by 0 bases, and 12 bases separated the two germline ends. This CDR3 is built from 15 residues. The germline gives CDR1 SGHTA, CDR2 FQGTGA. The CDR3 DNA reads TGTGCCAGCAGCCCGGGTGGCCCTAGCACAGATACGCAGTATTTT. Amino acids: CASSPGGPSTDTQYF.

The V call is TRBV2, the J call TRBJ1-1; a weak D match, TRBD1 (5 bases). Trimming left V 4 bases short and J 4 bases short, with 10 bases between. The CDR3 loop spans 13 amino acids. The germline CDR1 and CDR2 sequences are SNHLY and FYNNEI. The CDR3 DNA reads TGTGCCAGCAGTGGGCAGGGAGGCACTGAAGCTTTCTTT. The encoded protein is CASSGQGGTEAFF.

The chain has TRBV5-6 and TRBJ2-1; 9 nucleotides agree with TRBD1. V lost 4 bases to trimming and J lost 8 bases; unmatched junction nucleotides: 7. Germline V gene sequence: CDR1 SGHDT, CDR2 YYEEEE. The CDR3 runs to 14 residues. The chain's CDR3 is CASSRGTGIYEQFF. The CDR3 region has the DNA TGTGCCAGCAGCCGGGGGACAGGGATTTATGAGCAGTTCTTC.

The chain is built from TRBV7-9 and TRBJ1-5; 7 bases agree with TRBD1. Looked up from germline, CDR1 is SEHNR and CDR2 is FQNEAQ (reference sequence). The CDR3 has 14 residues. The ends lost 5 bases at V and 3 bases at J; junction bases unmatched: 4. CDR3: CASSPGQFNQPQHF. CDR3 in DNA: TGTGCCAGCAGCCCGGGACAGTTCAATCAGCCCCAGCATTTT. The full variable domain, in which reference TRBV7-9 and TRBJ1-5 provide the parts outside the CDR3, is DTGVSQNPRHKITKRGQNVTFRCDPISEHNRLYWYRQTLGQGPEFLTYFQNEAQLEKSRLLSDRFSAERPKGSFSTLEIQRTEQGDSAMYLCASSPGQFNQPQHFGDGTRLSIL.

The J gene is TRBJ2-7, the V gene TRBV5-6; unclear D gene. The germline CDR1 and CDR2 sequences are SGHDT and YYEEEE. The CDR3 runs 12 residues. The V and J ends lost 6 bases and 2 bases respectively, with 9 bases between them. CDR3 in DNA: TGTGCCAGCACCTCGAGCGCCTACGAGCAGTACTTC. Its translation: CASTSSAYEQYF.

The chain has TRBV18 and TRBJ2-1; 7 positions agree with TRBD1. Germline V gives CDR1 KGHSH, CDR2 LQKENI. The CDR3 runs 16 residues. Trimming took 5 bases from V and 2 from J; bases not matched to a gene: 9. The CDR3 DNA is TGTGCCAGCTCAGACGACAGGGATTTAACCTACAATGAGCAGTTCTTC. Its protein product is CASSDDRDLTYNEQFF.

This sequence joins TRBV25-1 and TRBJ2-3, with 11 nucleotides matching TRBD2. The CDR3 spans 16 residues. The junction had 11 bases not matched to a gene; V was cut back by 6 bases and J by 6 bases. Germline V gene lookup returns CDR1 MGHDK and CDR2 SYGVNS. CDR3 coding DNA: TGTGCCAGCAGCTCTCCTCTAGCGGGGGGCCGGGATACGCAGTATTTT. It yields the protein CASSSPLAGGRDTQYF.

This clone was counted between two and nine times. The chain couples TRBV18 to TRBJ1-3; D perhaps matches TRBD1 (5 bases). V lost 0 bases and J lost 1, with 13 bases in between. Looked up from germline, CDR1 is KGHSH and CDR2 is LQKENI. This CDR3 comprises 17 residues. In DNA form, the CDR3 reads TGTGCCAGCTCACCACCCGGTGGGCAGGGATCTGGAAACACCATATATTTT. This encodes CASSPPGGQGSGNTIYF. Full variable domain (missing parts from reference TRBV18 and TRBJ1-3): NAGVMQNPRHLVRRRGQEARLRCSPMKGHSHVYWYRQLPEEGLKFMVYLQKENIIDESGMPKERFSAEFPKEGPSILRIQQVVRGDSAAYFCASSPPGGQGSGNTIYFGEGSWLTVV.

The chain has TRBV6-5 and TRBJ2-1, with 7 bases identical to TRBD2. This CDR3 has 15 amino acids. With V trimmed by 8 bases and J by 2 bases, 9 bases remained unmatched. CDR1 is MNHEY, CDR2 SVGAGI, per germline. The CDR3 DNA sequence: TGTGCCAGCGAAAAGGGAGGGCTCACCTACAATGAGCAGTTCTTC. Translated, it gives CASEKGGLTYNEQFF.

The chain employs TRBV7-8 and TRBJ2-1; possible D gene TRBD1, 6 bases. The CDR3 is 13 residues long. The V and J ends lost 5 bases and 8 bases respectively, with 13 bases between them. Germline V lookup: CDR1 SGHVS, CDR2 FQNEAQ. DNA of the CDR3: TGTGCCAGCAGCAGCAGGGGAAGAGATGAGCAGTTCTTC. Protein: CASSSRGRDEQFF.

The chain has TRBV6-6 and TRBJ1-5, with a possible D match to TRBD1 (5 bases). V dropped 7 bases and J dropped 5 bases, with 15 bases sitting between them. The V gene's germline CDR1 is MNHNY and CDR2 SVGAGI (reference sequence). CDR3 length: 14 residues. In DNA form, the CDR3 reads TGTGCCAGCACTGGGAGTGGGGGGGATCAGCCCCAGCATTTT. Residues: CASTGSGGDQPQHF.

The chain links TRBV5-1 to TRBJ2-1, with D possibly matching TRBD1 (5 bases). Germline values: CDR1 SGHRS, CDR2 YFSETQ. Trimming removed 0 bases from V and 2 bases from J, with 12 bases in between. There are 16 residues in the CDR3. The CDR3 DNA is TGCGCCAGCAGCTTGGGGGGCTCCACCACCTACAATGAGCAGTTCTTC. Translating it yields CASSLGGSTTYNEQFF.

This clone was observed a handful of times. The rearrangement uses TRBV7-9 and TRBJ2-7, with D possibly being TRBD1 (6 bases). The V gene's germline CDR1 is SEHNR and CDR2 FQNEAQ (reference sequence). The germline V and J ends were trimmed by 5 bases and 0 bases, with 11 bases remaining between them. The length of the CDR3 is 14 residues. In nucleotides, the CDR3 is TGTGCCAGCAGCACCCTGGACAGCTCCTACGAGCAGTACTTC. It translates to CASSTLDSSYEQYF.

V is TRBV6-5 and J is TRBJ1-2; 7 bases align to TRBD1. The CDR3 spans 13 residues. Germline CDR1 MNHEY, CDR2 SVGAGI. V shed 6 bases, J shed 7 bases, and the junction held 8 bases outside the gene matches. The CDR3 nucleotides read TGTGCCAGCAGGGCGACAGGGTTAGGTGGCTACACCTTC. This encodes CASRATGLGGYTF.

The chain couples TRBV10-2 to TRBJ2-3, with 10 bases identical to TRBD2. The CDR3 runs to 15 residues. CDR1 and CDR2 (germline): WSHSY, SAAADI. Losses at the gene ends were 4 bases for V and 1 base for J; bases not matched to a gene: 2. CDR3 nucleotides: TGCGCCAGCAGTGCCGGGACTAGCGGCACAGATACGCAGTATTTT. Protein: CASSAGTSGTDTQYF.

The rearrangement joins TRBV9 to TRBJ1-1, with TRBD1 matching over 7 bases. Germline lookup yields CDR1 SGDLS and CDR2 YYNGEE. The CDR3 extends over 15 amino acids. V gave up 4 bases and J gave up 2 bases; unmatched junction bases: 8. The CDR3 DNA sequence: TGTGCCAGCAGCCCCCTCGGAGGGGGCAACACTGAAGCTTTCTTT. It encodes CASSPLGGGNTEAFF. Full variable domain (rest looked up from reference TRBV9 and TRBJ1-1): DSGVTQTPKHLITATGQRVTLRCSPRSGDLSVYWYQQSLDQGLQFLIQYYNGEERAKGNILERFSAQQFPDLHSELNLSSLELGDSALYFCASSPLGGGNTEAFFGQGTRLTVV.

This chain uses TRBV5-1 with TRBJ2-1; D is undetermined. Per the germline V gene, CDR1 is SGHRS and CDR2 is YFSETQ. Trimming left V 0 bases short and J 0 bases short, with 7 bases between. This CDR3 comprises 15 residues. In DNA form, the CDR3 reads TGCGCCAGCAGCTTGGACGGCGGCTCCTACAATGAGCAGTTCTTC. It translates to CASSLDGGSYNEQFF.

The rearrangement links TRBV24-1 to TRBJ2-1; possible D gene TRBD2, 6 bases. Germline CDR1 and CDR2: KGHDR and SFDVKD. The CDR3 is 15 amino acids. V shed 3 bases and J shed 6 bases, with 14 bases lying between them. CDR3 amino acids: CATSDAGTPGNEQFF. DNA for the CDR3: TGTGCCACCAGTGATGCCGGGACTCCGGGCAATGAGCAGTTCTTC.

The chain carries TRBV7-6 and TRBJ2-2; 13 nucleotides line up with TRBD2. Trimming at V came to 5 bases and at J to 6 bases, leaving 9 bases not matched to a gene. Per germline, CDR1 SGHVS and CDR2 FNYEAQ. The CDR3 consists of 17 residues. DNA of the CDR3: TGTGCCAGCAGCCAAAAACTAGCGGGAGGGCCCTCCGGGGAGCTGTTTTTT. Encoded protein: CASSQKLAGGPSGELFF. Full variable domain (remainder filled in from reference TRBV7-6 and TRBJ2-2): GAGVSQSPRYKVTKRGQDVALRCDPISGHVSLYWYRQALGQGPEFLTYFNYEAQQDKSGLPNDRFSAERPEGSISTLTIQRTEQRDSAMYRCASSQKLAGGPSGELFFGEGSRLTVL.

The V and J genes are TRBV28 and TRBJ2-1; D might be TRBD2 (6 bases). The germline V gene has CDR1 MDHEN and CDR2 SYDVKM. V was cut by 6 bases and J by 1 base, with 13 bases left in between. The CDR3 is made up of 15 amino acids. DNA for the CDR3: TGTGCCAGCAGATCGCTCGGGGGTTCCTACAATGAGCAGTTCTTC. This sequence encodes CASRSLGGSYNEQFF.

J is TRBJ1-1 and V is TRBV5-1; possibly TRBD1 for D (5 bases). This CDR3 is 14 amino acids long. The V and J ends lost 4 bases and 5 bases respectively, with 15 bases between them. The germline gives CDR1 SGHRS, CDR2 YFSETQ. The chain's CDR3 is CASSTGAKGTEAFF. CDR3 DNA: TGCGCCAGCAGCACCGGTGCAAAGGGGACTGAAGCTTTCTTT.

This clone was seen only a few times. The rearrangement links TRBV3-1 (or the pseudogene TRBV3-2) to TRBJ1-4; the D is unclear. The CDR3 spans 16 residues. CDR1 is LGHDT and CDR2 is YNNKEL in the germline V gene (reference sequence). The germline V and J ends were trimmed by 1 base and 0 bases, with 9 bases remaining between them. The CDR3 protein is CASSQAGTATNEKLFF. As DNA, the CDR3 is TGTGCCAGCAGCCAAGCTGGCACAGCAACTAATGAAAAACTGTTTTTT.

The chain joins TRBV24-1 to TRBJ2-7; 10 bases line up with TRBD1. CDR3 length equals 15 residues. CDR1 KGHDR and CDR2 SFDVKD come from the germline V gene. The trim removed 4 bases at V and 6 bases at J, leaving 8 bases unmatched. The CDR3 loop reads CATSDPRQGAGEQYF. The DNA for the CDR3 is TGTGCCACCAGTGACCCTCGACAGGGGGCTGGCGAGCAGTACTTC.

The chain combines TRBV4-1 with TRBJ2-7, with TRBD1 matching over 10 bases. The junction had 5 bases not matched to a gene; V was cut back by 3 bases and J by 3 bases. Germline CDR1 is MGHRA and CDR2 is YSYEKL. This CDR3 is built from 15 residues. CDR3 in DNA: TGCGCCAGCAGCCAGGCGACAGGGGGCCTCTACGAGCAGTACTTC. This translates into CASSQATGGLYEQYF.

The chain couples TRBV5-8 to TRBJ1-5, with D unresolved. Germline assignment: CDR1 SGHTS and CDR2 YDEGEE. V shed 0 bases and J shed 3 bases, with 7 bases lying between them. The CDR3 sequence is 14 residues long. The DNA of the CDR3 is TGTGCCAGCAGCTTGGAGCGCCTCAATCAGCCCCAGCATTTT. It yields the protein CASSLERLNQPQHF.

The DNA of the CDR3 is TGTGCCAGCAGTACACGACAGGGGATCTACGAGCAGTACTTC. Protein: CASSTRQGIYEQYF. The V gene is TRBV6-5, the J gene TRBJ2-7; TRBD1 matches 8 bases. Germline V gene data show CDR1 as MNHEY and CDR2 as SVGAGI. J was trimmed by 3 bases and V by 5 bases; bases with no gene match: 6. The CDR3 loop spans 14 amino acids.